These T cell receptor beta chains were read from a single sample in a study of T cells after yellow fever vaccination. TCRdb re-called the 5' RACE reads with MiXCR, one entry per CDR3 protein. This table has a few hundred thousand distinct CDR3 sequences, around 10% appearing once. Sequencing used PBMCs, obtained on the day of the first yellow fever vaccination. Receptor source: a man younger than 35 who received the YFV17D yellow fever vaccine. The CDR3 runs from the conserved cysteine through the conserved F or W. The D gene is left open where the match is weak. Clone size is not always given. Where it is, it says once, few, many or a class for expanded clones.

v_gene	d_gene	j_gene	abundance	CDR3nt	CDR3aa
TRBV14	NA	TRBJ2-3	few	TGTGCCAGCAGCCCGAGGGGCAACACAGATACGCAGTATTTT	CASSPRGNTDTQYF
TRBV7-9	TRBD1	TRBJ2-6	NA	TGTGCCAGCAGCTCGGGACAGGGTCTCGCTGGGGCCAACGTCCTGACTTTC	CASSSGQGLAGANVLTF
TRBV4-3	NA	TRBJ2-3	NA	TGCGCCAGCAGCCAAGAGGGGGCGGCCACAGATACGCAGTATTTT	CASSQEGAATDTQYF
TRBV6-2/TRBV6-3	NA	TRBJ1-1	few	TGTGCCAGCACCGACAGTACCACTGAAGCTTTCTTT	CASTDSTTEAFF
TRBV11-2	NA	TRBJ2-4	NA	TGTGCCAGCAGCTCCCGATTGGGGTTAGCCAAAAACATTCAGTACTTC	CASSSRLGLAKNIQYF
TRBV21-1	NA	TRBJ1-2	NA	TGTGCCAGCAGCAAAGACAGGGACTATAACTATGGCTACACCTTC	CASSKDRDYNYGYTF
TRBV24-1	TRBD1	TRBJ2-3	few	TGTGCCACCAGTGATGTCCCGGGACAGGGGACTGAGGCGCAGTATTTT	CATSDVPGQGTEAQYF
TRBV15	NA	TRBJ1-5	NA	TGTGCCACCAGAAAGAGACAGCCCCAGCATTTT	CATRKRQPQHF
TRBV5-6	TRBD1	TRBJ1-6	NA	TGTGCCAGCAGCCAGGACAGGACCCCCCTCCACTTT	CASSQDRTPLHF
TRBV6-1	NA	TRBJ2-5	many	TGTGCCAGCAGACCCCAAGGGGGGCCGGAAGAGACCCAGTACTTC	CASRPQGGPEETQYF
TRBV5-1	NA	TRBJ2-2	NA	TGCGCCAGCAGCTTGGCCATGGCGGTCTCCGGGGAGCTGTTTTTT	CASSLAMAVSGELFF
TRBV7-6	TRBD2	TRBJ2-1	NA	TGTGCCAGCAGCTTATCGGGAGGGGGAGAGGGATCATGGCAGTTCTTC	CASSLSGGGEGSWQFF
TRBV5-5	NA	TRBJ1-1	few	TGTGCCAGCAGCTTGGATCATCGGGGCCCTGAAGCTTTCTTT	CASSLDHRGPEAFF
TRBV29-1	TRBD1	TRBJ2-7	few	TGCAGCGCGCGAGCTCAGGGGGCCTACGAGCAGTACTTC	CSARAQGAYEQYF
TRBV27	NA	TRBJ2-2	NA	TGTGCCAGCAGTTTGGTGGCGGATGCGAACACCGGGGAGCTGTTTTTT	CASSLVADANTGELFF
TRBV13	NA	TRBJ2-3	NA	TGTGCCAGCAGCCGTCCCGGTGGTCCGGGGTCAGATACGCAGTATTTT	CASSRPGGPGSDTQYF
TRBV5-5	NA	TRBJ2-5	few	TGTGCCAGCAGTTCCAACCCCCCCCAGACCCAGTACTTC	CASSSNPPQTQYF
TRBV5-1	NA	TRBJ2-1	few	TGCGCCAGCAGCCTTGCCACAGGAGAAAATGAGCAGTTCTTC	CASSLATGENEQFF
TRBV7-2	NA	TRBJ2-7	many	TGTGCCAGCAGCTCATACTTCGGCTACGAGCAGTACTTC	CASSSYFGYEQYF
TRBV4-2	TRBD2	TRBJ2-4	NA	TGTGCCAGCAGCCAAGAAACTAGCGGGGGGGCGAATGAAAACATTCAGTACTTC	CASSQETSGGANENIQYF
TRBV4-3	NA	TRBJ2-1	NA	TGCGCCAGCAGCCAGGAGGGGGAGACCTACAATGAGCAGTTCTTC	CASSQEGETYNEQFF
TRBV5-4	NA	TRBJ2-6	few	TGTGCCAGCAGCTTTTATAGGTTGGAGGGCCGCTCTGGGGCCAACGTCCTGACTTTC	CASSFYRLEGRSGANVLTF
TRBV7-6	NA	TRBJ2-1	NA	TGTGCCAGCAGCTTATACGGGCCTCGGGATGAGCAGTTCTTC	CASSLYGPRDEQFF
TRBV28	TRBD1	TRBJ1-4	NA	TGTGCCAGCAGTTTCACAGGGGAGTTCGCTAATGAAAAACTGTTTTTT	CASSFTGEFANEKLFF
TRBV7-9	TRBD2	TRBJ2-7	few	TGTGCCAGCAGCATGGGGGGGTACGAGCAGTACTTC	CASSMGGYEQYF
TRBV19	NA	TRBJ2-1	few	TGTGCCAGTAGCCCGGCAGGTCCCTTTTACAATGAGCAGTTCTTC	CASSPAGPFYNEQFF
TRBV5-4	NA	TRBJ1-1	NA	TGTGCCAGCAGCTTGGAGCCCGCTTATGAAGCTTTCTTT	CASSLEPAYEAFF
TRBV5-1	NA	TRBJ2-3	few	TGCGCCAGCAGCTTGGTTGCTCCGACAGATACGCAGTATTTT	CASSLVAPTDTQYF
TRBV10-3	TRBD1	TRBJ2-6	few	TGTGCCATCACCCCAGGGGGCGATGGGGCCAACGTCCTGACTTTC	CAITPGGDGANVLTF
TRBV2	TRBD1	TRBJ2-7	few	TGTGCCAGCAGTGAGTGGGACAGGGAGAGCTCCTACGAGCAGTACTTC	CASSEWDRESSYEQYF
TRBV19	NA	TRBJ2-1	NA	TGTGCCAGTAGTATCACCGTTGGGGGAGGTTGGGGTGAGCAGTTCTTC	CASSITVGGGWGEQFF
TRBV5-1	TRBD1	TRBJ1-1	NA	TGCGCCAGCAGCCTCGGACAGGCCCTGAACACTGAAGCTTTCTTT	CASSLGQALNTEAFF
TRBV19	NA	TRBJ2-1	few	TGTGCCAGTAGTATCGTGGATGAGCAGTTCTTC	CASSIVDEQFF
TRBV30	NA	TRBJ2-2	NA	TGTGCCTGGAGCGACAAGGGGGTGGGCACCGGGGAGCTGTTTTTT	CAWSDKGVGTGELFF
TRBV5-1	TRBD1	TRBJ2-7	NA	TGCGCCAGCAGCTTGGGGACAGGGTGGGAGCAGTACTTC	CASSLGTGWEQYF
TRBV12-3/TRBV12-4	TRBD2	TRBJ2-1	few	TGTGCCAGCAGCCAAGGACTAGCGAATGAGCAGTTCTTC	CASSQGLANEQFF
TRBV5-6	NA	TRBJ1-2	NA	TGTGCCAGCAGCGCGGGGAGGATCGACTTTAACTATGGCTACACCTTC	CASSAGRIDFNYGYTF
TRBV3-1	NA	TRBJ2-1	NA	TGTGCCAGCAGCCAAGCAAGGGGAGGTGCCCACAATGAGCAGATCTTC	CASSQARGGAHNEQIF
TRBV7-2	NA	TRBJ2-7	NA	TGTGCCAGCAGCTCCCGACCCGGGACGGGAGCCTACGAGCAGTACTTC	CASSSRPGTGAYEQYF
TRBV4-3	TRBD2	TRBJ2-1	few	TGCGCCAGCAGCCAAGAGCCTAGCGGGGAAGGTGAGCAGTTCTTC	CASSQEPSGEGEQFF
TRBV7-2	NA	TRBJ2-1	NA	TGTGCCAGCAGCTACGTCGGCACCAGCTCCTACAATGAGCAGTTCTTC	CASSYVGTSSYNEQFF
TRBV14	NA	TRBJ2-5	many	TGTGCCAGCAGCCAAGCCCCGGGCGTAGGGACCCAGTACTTC	CASSQAPGVGTQYF